Following are 3 T cell receptor beta chains from one sample sequenced in a study of regulatory T cells in long-lasting Graves disease. As for time point: newly diagnosed GD, antithyroid drugs for less than 3 months. PBMC-extracted RNA yielded the TCR library. Arm-PCR of CDR3 regions and iRepertoire HTBI primers were the basis on which TCR beta libraries were built. Via MiXCR, TCRdb re-called the multiplex PCR reads, giving one row per CDR3 protein. Altogether 320,000 or so distinct CDR3 sequences are present, over 15% being singletons, with the ten largest covering about two fifths. The source material was peripheral blood mononuclear cells (PBMCs), sampled at new diagnosis, from a patient treated with antithyroid drugs. The receptors derive from a female donor with Graves disease.

This chain links TRBV5-1 with TRBJ1-1; D is unresolved. CDR1 SGHRS and CDR2 YFSETQ come from the germline V gene. Trimming took 4 bases from V and 3 from J, leaving 13 bases between them. This CDR3 has 14 residues. CDR3 loop: CASSPYGVDTEAFF. DNA for the CDR3: TGCGCCAGCAGCCCATATGGGGTGGACACTGAAGCTTTCTTT.

This clonotype was detected many times. As DNA, the CDR3 is TGTGCCAGCAGTTTACTCGCGGCCCGATTGTTCTTC. Its translation: CASSLLAARLFF. The chain combines TRBV28 with TRBJ2-1, with D uncertain. In germline, CDR1 is MDHEN, CDR2 SYDVKM. V lost 2 bases and J 15 bases, leaving 14 bases between the germline ends. The CDR3 is 12 residues long.

At least ten counts were recorded for this clonotype. The rearrangement uses TRBV10-3 and TRBJ2-7; a possible D gene is TRBD2 (6 bases). The CDR3 is made up of 15 amino acids. Germline CDR1 is ENHRY and CDR2 is SYGVKD. Deletions cut 2 bases from V and 3 bases from J, with 14 bases between. CDR3 sequence (DNA): TGTGCCATCAGTGAGCCGGGACTTCTGCTCTACGAGCAGTACTTC. It specifies CAISEPGLLLYEQYF.